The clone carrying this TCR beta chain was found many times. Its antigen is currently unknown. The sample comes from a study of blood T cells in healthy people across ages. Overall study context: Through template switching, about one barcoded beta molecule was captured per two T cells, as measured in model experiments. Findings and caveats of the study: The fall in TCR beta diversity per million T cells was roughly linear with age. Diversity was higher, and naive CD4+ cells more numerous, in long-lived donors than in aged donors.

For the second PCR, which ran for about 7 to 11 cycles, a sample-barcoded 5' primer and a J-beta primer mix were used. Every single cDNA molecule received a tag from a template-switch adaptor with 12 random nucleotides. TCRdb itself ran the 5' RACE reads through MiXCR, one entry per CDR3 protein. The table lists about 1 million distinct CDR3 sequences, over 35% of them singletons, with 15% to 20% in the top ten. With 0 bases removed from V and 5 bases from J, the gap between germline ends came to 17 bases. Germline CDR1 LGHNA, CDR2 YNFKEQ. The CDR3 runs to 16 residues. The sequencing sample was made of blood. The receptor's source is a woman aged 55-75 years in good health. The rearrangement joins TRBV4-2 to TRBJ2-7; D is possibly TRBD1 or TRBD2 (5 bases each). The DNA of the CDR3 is TGTGCCAGCAGCCAAGATATTGAGGGGTCGTCCCACGAGCAGTACTTC. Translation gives CASSQDIEGSSHEQYF.